Below are 19 T cell receptor beta chains sequenced from a single sample in a study of Graves' ophthalmopathy and Graves' hyperthyroidism. From RNA, the CDR3 regions of TCR beta chains were amplified and sequenced. Following a first-round RT-PCR that used HTBI primers, a second-round multiplex PCR was carried out. Using its own MiXCR run on the multiplex PCR reads, TCRdb lists one record per CDR3 protein. The profile covers 450,000 to 600,000 distinct CDR3 sequences, with under 45% appearing a single time and roughly 4.5% taken by the ten largest. Material: peripheral blood or thyroid tissue (not recorded which). The receptor source for this set is an adult man with Graves' hyperthyroidism.

The genes are TRBV28 and TRBJ1-5; TRBD1 matches 7 bases. CDR3 length equals 12 residues. Germline CDR1 MDHEN, CDR2 SYDVKM. Trimming at V came to 11 bases and at J to 2 bases, leaving 3 bases not matched to a gene. CDR3 DNA: TGTGCCGGCGGGACAGGCAATCAGCCCCAGCATTTT. This gives the protein CAGGTGNQPQHF.

The genes are TRBV29-1 and TRBJ1-2, with D perhaps matching TRBD1 (5 bases). CDR1 and CDR2 from the germline V gene are SQVTM and ANQGSEA. Trimming left V 4 bases short and J 5 bases short, with 14 bases between. The CDR3 length is 13 residues. This CDR3 is CSVGVGEWYGYTF. CDR3 in DNA: TGCAGCGTTGGGGTGGGGGAGTGGTATGGCTACACCTTC.

This clonotype was observed at least ten times. The chain combines TRBV28 with TRBJ2-2, with 9 positions matching TRBD2. The CDR3 consists of 14 residues. The V and J ends lost 7 bases and 2 bases, in that order; junction bases with no gene match: 2. The germline V gene encodes CDR1 MDHEN and CDR2 SYDVKM. The CDR3 nucleotides are TGTGCCAGCAAAGCGGGGGGTAACACCGGGGAGCTGTTTTTT. Amino acid sequence: CASKAGGNTGELFF.

The V and J genes are TRBV25-1 and TRBJ1-6, with D tentatively TRBD1 (5 bases). CDR1 MGHDK and CDR2 SYGVNS come from the germline V gene. The CDR3 totals 13 residues. Trimming cost V 4 bases and J 7 bases, with 8 bases left between them. The CDR3 region is CASSARGNSPLHF. As DNA, the CDR3 is TGTGCCAGCAGTGCTAGGGGAAATTCACCCCTCCACTTT.

The chain joins TRBV29-1 to TRBJ1-2, with 7 positions matching TRBD1. The CDR3 consists of 12 residues. Losses at the gene ends were 7 bases for V and 7 bases for J; bases not matched to a gene: 9. The germline gives CDR1 SQVTM, CDR2 ANQGSEA. CDR3 sequence (DNA): TGCAGCGCGGCAGGGGGGCTTGTTGGCTACACCTTC. Encoded protein: CSAAGGLVGYTF.

The chain has TRBV2 and TRBJ2-5; D remains ambiguous. The J call may be incorrect, as the DNA end agrees better with TRBJ2-7. From germline, CDR1 is SNHLY and CDR2 FYNNEI. The CDR3 is 12 residues long. In DNA, the CDR3 is TGTGCTGTCAGACGGAACAGTGTCGAGCAGTACTTC. Translation: CAVRRNSVEQYF.

The CDR3 DNA is TGTGCCAGCAGCCCCACCCCGGGACAGGGTGGATACGAGCAGTACTTC. This gives the protein CASSPTPGQGGYEQYF. The chain recombines TRBV5-4 with TRBJ2-7; 9 nucleotides align to TRBD1. The junction had 12 bases not matched to a gene; V was cut back by 4 bases and J by 4 bases. Germline values: CDR1 SGHNT, CDR2 YYREEE (reference sequence). The CDR3 runs to 16 residues.

In its sample, this clonotype was seen many times. The rearrangement uses TRBV5-8 and TRBJ2-5; 8 nucleotides line up with TRBD1. Germline V lookup: CDR1 SGHTS, CDR2 YDEGEE. CDR3 size: 15 residues. Trimming at V came to 4 bases and at J to 0 bases, leaving 5 bases not matched to a gene. The CDR3 loop reads CASSTRGQDQETQYF. DNA of the CDR3: TGTGCCAGCAGCACCAGGGGGCAGGACCAAGAGACCCAGTACTTC.

In its sample, this clonotype was seen once. This chain connects TRBV12-3 or TRBV12-4 to TRBJ2-7; 9 bases agree with TRBD1. V was pared by 6 bases and J by 4 bases, with 10 bases of the junction left unmatched. CDR3 length equals 15 residues. The CDR3 sequence: CASSNDRGDFYEQYF. The DNA for the CDR3 is TGTGCCAGCAGCAATGACAGGGGGGACTTTTACGAGCAGTACTTC.

This chain joins TRBV29-1 and TRBJ1-2; possibly TRBD1 for D (6 bases). Germline CDR1 SQVTM, CDR2 ANQGSEA. V was shortened by 2 bases and J by 8 bases, with 12 bases between the two germline ends. The length of the CDR3 is 12 residues. This CDR3 reads CSVERDKEGYTF. The CDR3 DNA is TGCAGCGTTGAACGGGACAAGGAGGGCTACACCTTC.

This sequence joins TRBV10-3 and TRBJ1-2, with 9 nucleotides matching TRBD1. Germline loops: CDR1 ENHRY, CDR2 SYGVKD. The CDR3 totals 15 residues. With 7 bases clipped from V and 0 bases from J, the junction kept 6 bases outside the gene matches. CDR3 protein: CAIMPGQGTNYGYTF. The CDR3 DNA is TGTGCCATCATGCCGGGACAGGGAACTAACTATGGCTACACCTTC.

The CDR3 here is CASSAGQGDGNQPQHF. The CDR3 DNA reads as TGCGCCAGCAGCGCGGGACAGGGGGATGGCAATCAGCCCCAGCATTTT. The chain has TRBV5-1 and TRBJ1-5; 11 nucleotides line up with TRBD1. V was clipped by 4 bases and J by 2 bases; unmatched bases: 5. The CDR3 extends over 16 amino acids. The germline gives CDR1 SGHRS, CDR2 YFSETQ. The whole variable domain, filled in from reference TRBV5-1 and TRBJ1-5, reads KAGVTQTPRYLIKTRGQQVTLSCSPISGHRSVSWYQQTPGQGLQFLFEYFSETQRNKGNFPGRFSGRQFSNSRSEMNVSTLELGDSALYLCASSAGQGDGNQPQHFGDGTRLSIL.

This chain connects TRBV5-1 to TRBJ2-7; 12 bases are shared with TRBD1. The ends lost 6 bases at V and 7 bases at J; junction bases unmatched: 14. Germline V gives CDR1 SGHRS, CDR2 YFSETQ. This CDR3 has 16 amino acids. CDR3 DNA: TGCGCCAGCAAACTTTTACCGGGACAGGGGGCGAGGGAGCAGTACTTC. Protein sequence: CASKLLPGQGAREQYF.

V usage is TRBV19 and J usage is TRBJ2-6; 10 bases map to TRBD1. The CDR3 runs to 17 residues. J was trimmed by 0 bases and V by 10 bases; bases with no gene match: 9. Germline V gene lookup returns CDR1 LNHDA and CDR2 SQIVND (reference sequence). CDR3 bases: TGTGCCACCCGGGACAGGGGCCTATTCTCTGGGGCCAACGTCCTGACTTTC. The encoded protein is CATRDRGLFSGANVLTF.

This clonotype was observed at least ten times. This chain uses TRBV2 with TRBJ2-2, with D possibly being TRBD1 or TRBD2 (5 bases each). The ends were cut back, 6 bases at V and 5 bases at J, with 13 bases in the middle. The length of the CDR3 is 14 residues. Germline V gene data show CDR1 as SNHLY and CDR2 as FYNNEI. For the CDR3, the DNA is TGTGCCAGCAGGGAAAGGGGAGTAACCGGGGAGCTGTTTTTT. As protein: CASRERGVTGELFF. The full variable domain, in which reference TRBV2 and TRBJ2-2 provide the parts outside the CDR3, is EPEVTQTPSHQVTQMGQEVILRCVPISNHLYFYWYRQILGQKVEFLVSFYNNEISEKSEIFDDQFSVERPDGSNFTLKIRSTKLEDSAMYFCASRERGVTGELFFGEGSRLTVL.

This clonotype was picked up many times. V is TRBV2 and J is TRBJ1-4, with D maybe TRBD1 (5 bases). The CDR3 consists of 15 residues. Trimming pared 3 bases from V and 8 bases from J, leaving 16 bases between. The germline V gene encodes CDR1 SNHLY and CDR2 FYNNEI. CDR3 region: CASSDGAPGVEKLFF. The DNA for the CDR3 is TGTGCCAGCAGTGATGGGGCCCCAGGAGTGGAAAAACTGTTTTTT.

This clonotype was seen many times. V and J are TRBV15 and TRBJ2-7; no definite D call. Trimming pared 0 bases from V and 7 bases from J, leaving 19 bases between. The CDR3 extends over 16 amino acids. The germline V gene has CDR1 LNHNV and CDR2 YYDKDF (reference sequence). CDR3 loop: CATSRDWTSRVGEQYF. DNA of the CDR3: TGTGCCACCAGCAGAGATTGGACCTCCCGGGTAGGGGAGCAGTACTTC.

The chain combines TRBV19 with TRBJ2-3, with TRBD2 identical over 8 bases. From germline, CDR1 is LNHDA and CDR2 SQIVND (reference sequence). The CDR3 extends over 17 amino acids. The J segment lost 2 bases and the V segment lost 5 bases, leaving 12 bases of the junction unmatched. Written as DNA, the CDR3 is TGTGCCAGTAGTCCCAAGCTTACTAGCGGACCCACAGATACGCAGTATTTT. Encoded protein: CASSPKLTSGPTDTQYF.

This chain uses TRBV24-1 with TRBJ2-3, with D possibly being TRBD2 (6 bases). V lost 1 base and J lost 2, with 15 bases in between. This CDR3 is 17 amino acids long. CDR1 is KGHDR, CDR2 SFDVKD, per germline. The CDR3 is CATSDFEAGGNTDTQYF. CDR3 bases: TGTGCCACCAGTGATTTTGAGGCGGGCGGGAACACAGATACGCAGTATTTT.